The rows below give T cell receptor beta chains drawn from one sample of a study of shared clonotypes between healthy human individuals. The data were produced by immunoSEQ multiplex PCR, yet TCRdb's version contains in-frame clones alone and is incomplete. Of fewer than 1.8 million clones detected, approximately 98.5% appear once; the ten largest clones hold under 0.45%. The specimen was naive CD4+ T cells sorted from blood. These TCRs come from a man aged 25 to 40 in good health. CDR3s leave out the opening cysteine and the closing phenylalanine or tryptophan. Clone sizes are given selectively: once, few, many, or a class where the clone is expanded.

TRBV14 - ASSQDSRNTDTQY
TRBV19 - ASSILGGYT
TRBV5-1 once ASSTEAGNTEAF
TRBV4-1 - ASSQAAGGVETQY
TRBV6-5 - ASSYSIYYGYT
TRBV7-9 once ASRDRTSVETQY
TRBV15 - ATSTRGGDNEQF
TRBV7-2 - ASSVTSGTYQETQY
TRBV5-4 - ASSSYNRDRGNEQF
TRBV5-4 - ASSSSGQGAHYGYT